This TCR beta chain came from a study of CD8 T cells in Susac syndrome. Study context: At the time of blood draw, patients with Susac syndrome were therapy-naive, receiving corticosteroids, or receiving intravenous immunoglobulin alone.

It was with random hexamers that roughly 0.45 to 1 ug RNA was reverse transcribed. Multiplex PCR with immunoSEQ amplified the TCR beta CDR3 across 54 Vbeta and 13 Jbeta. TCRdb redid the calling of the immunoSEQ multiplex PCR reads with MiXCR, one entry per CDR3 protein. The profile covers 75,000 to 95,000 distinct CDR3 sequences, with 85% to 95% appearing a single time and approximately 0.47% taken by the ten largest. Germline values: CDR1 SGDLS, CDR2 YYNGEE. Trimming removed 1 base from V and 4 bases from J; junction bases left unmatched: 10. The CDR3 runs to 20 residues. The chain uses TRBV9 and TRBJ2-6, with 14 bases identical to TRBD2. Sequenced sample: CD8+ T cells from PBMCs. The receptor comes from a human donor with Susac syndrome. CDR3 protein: CASSVSPGLAGAAGANVLTF. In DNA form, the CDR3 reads TGTGCCAGCAGCGTATCACCGGGACTAGCGGGAGCGGCCGGGGCCAACGTCCTGACTTTC.